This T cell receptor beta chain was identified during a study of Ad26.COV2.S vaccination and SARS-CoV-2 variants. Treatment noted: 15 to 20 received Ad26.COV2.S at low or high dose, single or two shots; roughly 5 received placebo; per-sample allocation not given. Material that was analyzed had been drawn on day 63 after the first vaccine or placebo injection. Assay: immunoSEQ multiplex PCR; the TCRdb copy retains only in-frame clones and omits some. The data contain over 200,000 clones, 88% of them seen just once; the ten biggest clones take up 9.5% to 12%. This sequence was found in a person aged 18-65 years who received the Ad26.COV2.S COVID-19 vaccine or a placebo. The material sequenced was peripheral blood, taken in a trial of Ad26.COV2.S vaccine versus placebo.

CDR3 amino acids: CASSPTRGLAGVQYF. In nucleotides, the CDR3 is TGTGCCAGCAGTCCCACCCGAGGACTAGCGGGGGTCCAGTACTTC. The gene calls are TRBV28 and TRBJ2-5; 13 bases line up with TRBD2. V lost 5 bases to trimming and J lost 10 bases; unmatched junction nucleotides: 10. The CDR3 runs 15 residues. Germline lookup yields CDR1 MDHEN and CDR2 SYDVKM.